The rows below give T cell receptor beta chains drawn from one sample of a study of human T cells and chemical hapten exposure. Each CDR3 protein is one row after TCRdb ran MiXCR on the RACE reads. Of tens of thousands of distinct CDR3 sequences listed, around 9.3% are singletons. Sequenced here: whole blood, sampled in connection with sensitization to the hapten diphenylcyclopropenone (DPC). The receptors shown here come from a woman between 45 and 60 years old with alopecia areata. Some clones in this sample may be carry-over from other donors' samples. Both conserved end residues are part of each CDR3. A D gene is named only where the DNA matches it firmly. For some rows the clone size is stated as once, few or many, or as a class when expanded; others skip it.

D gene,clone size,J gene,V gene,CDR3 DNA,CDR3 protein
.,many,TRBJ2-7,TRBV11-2,TGTGCCAGCAGCCGGTCGCGCTACGAGCAGTACTTC,CASSRSRYEQYF
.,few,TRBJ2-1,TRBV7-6,TGTGCCAGCAGCTCCGGAGGGGCCAGCTGGGTGGATGAGCAGTTCTTC,CASSSGGASWVDEQFF
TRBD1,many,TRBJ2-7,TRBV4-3,TGCGCCAGCAGCCAAGATGGGACAGGGGGAAAAAACGAGCAGTACTTC,CASSQDGTGGKNEQYF
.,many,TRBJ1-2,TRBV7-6,TGTGCCAGCAGCTTACAGGGTGGATATGGCTACACCTTC,CASSLQGGYGYTF
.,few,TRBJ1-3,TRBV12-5,TGTGCTAGTGGCTCCGGGACAGGAAACACCATATATTTT,CASGSGTGNTIYF
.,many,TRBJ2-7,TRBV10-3,TGTGCCATCAGTGAGTGGGTAGCTAGGAGCTCCTACGAGCAGTACTTC,CAISEWVARSSYEQYF
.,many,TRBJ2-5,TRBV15,TGTGCCACCAGCCGAGGGCGGGCAGGGTTAGACCAAGAGACCCAGTACTTC,CATSRGRAGLDQETQYF
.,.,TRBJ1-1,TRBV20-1,TGCAGTGCTACGGCGGGGGGGACTGAAGCTTTCTTT,CSATAGGTEAFF
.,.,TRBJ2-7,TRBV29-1,TGCAGCGTTGGTAGCCCGGAGCTCTACGAGCAGTACTTC,CSVGSPELYEQYF
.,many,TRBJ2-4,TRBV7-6,TGTGCCAGCCTTCAAGGGGCCCATTACATTCCGGCCAAAAACATTCAGTACTTC,CASLQGAHYIPAKNIQYF
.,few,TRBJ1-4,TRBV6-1,TGTGCCAGCAGTGAAGCCGTGGGGGCTTTTAATGAAAAACTGTTTTTT,CASSEAVGAFNEKLFF
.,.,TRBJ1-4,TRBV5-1,TGCGCCAGCAGCTTGGACGGAGCAACTAATGAAAAACTGTTTTTT,CASSLDGATNEKLFF
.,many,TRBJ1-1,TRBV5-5,TGTGCCAGCAGCTTGCTCTTAGTGGGCCGAGGGGCTTTCTTT,CASSLLLVGRGAFF
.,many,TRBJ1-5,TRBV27,TGTGCCAGCAGCTTGTCTCGAGATCAGCCCCAGCATTTT,CASSLSRDQPQHF
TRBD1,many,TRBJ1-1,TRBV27,TGTGCCAGCAGTGCGGGACAGGGCATGAACACTGAAGCTTTCTTT,CASSAGQGMNTEAFF
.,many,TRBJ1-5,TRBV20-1,TGCAGCGCTAGAGATCCGGCACCCTATAGCAATCAGCCCCAGCATTTT,CSARDPAPYSNQPQHF
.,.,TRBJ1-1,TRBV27,TGTGCCAGCAGTTTGGGGGAACCCATGGAAGCTTTCTTT,CASSLGEPMEAFF
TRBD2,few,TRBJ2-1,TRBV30,TGTGCCTGGACTAGCGGGAGGGTGCTAACCTACAATGAGCAGTTCTTC,CAWTSGRVLTYNEQFF
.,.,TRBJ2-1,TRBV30,TGTGCCTGGAGTGTAATGAATGAGCAGTTCTTC,CAWSVMNEQFF
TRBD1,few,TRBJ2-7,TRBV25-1,TGTGCCAGCAGTGAATTTGGGACAGGGGGTGGTCAGCAGTACTTC,CASSEFGTGGGQQYF
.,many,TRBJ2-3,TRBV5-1,TGCGCCAGCAGCTTGGCCGCACAGGACACAGATACGCAGTATTTT,CASSLAAQDTDTQYF
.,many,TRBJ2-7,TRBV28,TGTGCCAGCAGACCTCCTAACCCCTACGAGCAGTACTTC,CASRPPNPYEQYF
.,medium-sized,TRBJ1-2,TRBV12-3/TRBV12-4,TGTGCCAGCAGTTCTGGGAATTATGGCTACACCTTC,CASSSGNYGYTF
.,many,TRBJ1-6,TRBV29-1,TGCAGCGTTGGCAACTCCTATAATTCACCCCTCCACTTT,CSVGNSYNSPLHF
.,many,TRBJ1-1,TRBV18,TGTGCCAGCTCACCACAGGGGTTGAACACTGAAGCTTTCTTT,CASSPQGLNTEAFF
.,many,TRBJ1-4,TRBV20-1,TGCAGTGCACTCAGGGGATCAACTAATGAAAAACTGTTTTTT,CSALRGSTNEKLFF
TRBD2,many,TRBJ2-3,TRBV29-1,TGCAGCGTTGGGGGACTAGCGGCCGATACGCAGTATTTT,CSVGGLAADTQYF
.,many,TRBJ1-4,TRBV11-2,TGTGCCAGCAGCTTAAAAACCCCAACTAATGAAAAACTGTTTTTT,CASSLKTPTNEKLFF
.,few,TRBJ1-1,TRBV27,TGTGCCAGCAGTTTATCGTATAAGGCGGACACTGAAGCTTTCTTT,CASSLSYKADTEAFF
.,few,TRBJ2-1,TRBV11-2,TGTGCCAGCAGCTTAGATCACGGGTTCCACAATGAGCAGTTCTTC,CASSLDHGFHNEQFF
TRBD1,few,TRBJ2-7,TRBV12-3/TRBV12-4,TGTGCCAGCAGTTTAAGGGACAGCTACTACGAGCAGTACTTC,CASSLRDSYYEQYF
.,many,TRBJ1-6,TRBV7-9,TGTGCCAGCAGCTCGCGAGGAACAGATAATTCACCCCTCCACTTT,CASSSRGTDNSPLHF
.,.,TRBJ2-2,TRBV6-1,TGTGCCAGCAGTGTGTTCGGGCCGAACACCGGGGAGCTGTTTTTT,CASSVFGPNTGELFF
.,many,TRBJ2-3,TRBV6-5,TGTGCCAGCAGTTACTTTCGGGATGGCACAGATACGCAGTATTTT,CASSYFRDGTDTQYF
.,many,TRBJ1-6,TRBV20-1,TGCAGTGCTAACAACCTAGACAGGCTAAATTCACCCCTCCACTTT,CSANNLDRLNSPLHF
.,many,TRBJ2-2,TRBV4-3,TGCGCCAGCAGCCAAGATGAGGCCGGGGAGCTGTTTTTT,CASSQDEAGELFF
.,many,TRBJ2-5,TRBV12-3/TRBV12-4,TGTGCCAGTCTTGCATCGGGCACAGAGACCCAGTACTTC,CASLASGTETQYF
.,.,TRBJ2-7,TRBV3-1,TGTGCCAGCAGCCAAGGTGGCGGGACTTTGTACGAGCAGTACTTC,CASSQGGGTLYEQYF
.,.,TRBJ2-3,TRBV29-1,TGCAGCGTTGAAGGTCTGGGTACGCAGTATTTT,CSVEGLGTQYF
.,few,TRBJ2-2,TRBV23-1,TGCGCCAGCAGTCTCCCCCCTCTAGGGGGACACCAGATGAACACCGGGGAGCTGTTTTTT,CASSLPPLGGHQMNTGELFF
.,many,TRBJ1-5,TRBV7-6,TGTGCCAGCAGCCTAGGACAGCGCAATCAGCCCCAGCATTTT,CASSLGQRNQPQHF
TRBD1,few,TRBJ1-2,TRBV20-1,TGCAGTGCTAAGCAGGGGGAGGACTATGGCTACACCTTC,CSAKQGEDYGYTF
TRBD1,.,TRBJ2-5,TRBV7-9,TGTGCCAGCAGCCTGGCGGGACAGGGAGGAGAGACCCAGTACTTC,CASSLAGQGGETQYF
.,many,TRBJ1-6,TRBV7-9,TGTGCCAGCAGCTTAGGAAGTATCTCTTCACCCCTCCACTTT,CASSLGSISSPLHF
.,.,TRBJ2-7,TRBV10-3,TGTGCCATCAGTGAGAAACAGGGCTACGAGCAGTACTTC,CAISEKQGYEQYF
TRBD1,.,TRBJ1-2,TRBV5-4,TGTGCCAGCACTTCATACTTAAGGGGGCCGTCCGGCTACACCTTC,CASTSYLRGPSGYTF
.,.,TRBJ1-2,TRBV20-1,TGCAGTGCTAGAGATCGCAGGGGCACACTGTATGGCTACACCTTC,CSARDRRGTLYGYTF
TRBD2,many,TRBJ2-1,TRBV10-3,TGTGCCATCAGGAAGACTAGCGGGAGCACCGATGAGCAGTTCTTC,CAIRKTSGSTDEQFF
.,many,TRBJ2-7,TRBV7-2,TGTGCCAGCAGCTTCGGGGCCGAAGCCTACGAGCAGTACTTC,CASSFGAEAYEQYF
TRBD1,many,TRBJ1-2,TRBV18,TGTGCCAGCTCACCAGTCGGCTCGGGACAGGGCGGAGGTTATAACTATGGCTACACCTTC,CASSPVGSGQGGGYNYGYTF
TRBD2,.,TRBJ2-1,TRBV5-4,TGTGCCAGCAGCTCACCCGAAACCGGGACAGGAGGAGGTAGCGGGAGGGCCGGATACAATGAGCAGTTCTTC,CASSSPETGTGGGSGRAGYNEQFF
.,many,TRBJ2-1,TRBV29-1,TGCAGCGTTTGGGCGGGTGGGGGCTCCTACAATGAGCAGTTCTTC,CSVWAGGGSYNEQFF
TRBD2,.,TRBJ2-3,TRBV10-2,TGCGCCACCGGGACTAGCAGGACAGATACGCAGTATTTT,CATGTSRTDTQYF
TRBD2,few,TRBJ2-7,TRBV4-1,TGCGCCAGCAGCCAAGAGGGTCGTAGCGGGAGTGTCGAGCAGTACTTC,CASSQEGRSGSVEQYF
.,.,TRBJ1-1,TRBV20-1,TGCAGTGCTAGAATGGGTAGGAGGAACACTGAAGCTTTCTTT,CSARMGRRNTEAFF